The source of this T cell receptor beta chain is a study of cytomegalovirus exposure and HLA in healthy donors. Study-wide results and caveats: The study flagged fewer than 200 TCR beta chains as cytomegalovirus-associated. High specificity and sensitivity for cytomegalovirus status were reported for the classifier. Analysis was performed later, and it showed HLA-associated TCR beta chains to be more clonally expanded than equally common others. Previously analyzed data showed that most TCR beta V segments were productive at a frequency of about 87% or about 30%.

PCR involved 60 Vbeta and 13 Jbeta primers. Sequencing used immunoSEQ multiplex PCR; TCRdb keeps in-frame clones, though not all of them. Its table records roughly 200,000 clones. Remarks on this clone: Its matching antigen is unknown.

Deletions cut 6 bases from V and 8 bases from J, with 19 bases between. The CDR3 is 14 amino acids. Germline loops: CDR1 MDHEN, CDR2 SYDVKM. The V call is TRBV28, the J call TRBJ1-2; D possibly corresponds to TRBD1 (6 bases). The clonotype originates from a man in his thirties or forties in good health and CMV-seronegative. Sample: PBMCs. The CDR3 spells CASSSGGGRVGYTF. CDR3 DNA sequence: TGTGCCAGCAGCAGCGGGGGGGGGCGCGTCGGCTACACCTTC.